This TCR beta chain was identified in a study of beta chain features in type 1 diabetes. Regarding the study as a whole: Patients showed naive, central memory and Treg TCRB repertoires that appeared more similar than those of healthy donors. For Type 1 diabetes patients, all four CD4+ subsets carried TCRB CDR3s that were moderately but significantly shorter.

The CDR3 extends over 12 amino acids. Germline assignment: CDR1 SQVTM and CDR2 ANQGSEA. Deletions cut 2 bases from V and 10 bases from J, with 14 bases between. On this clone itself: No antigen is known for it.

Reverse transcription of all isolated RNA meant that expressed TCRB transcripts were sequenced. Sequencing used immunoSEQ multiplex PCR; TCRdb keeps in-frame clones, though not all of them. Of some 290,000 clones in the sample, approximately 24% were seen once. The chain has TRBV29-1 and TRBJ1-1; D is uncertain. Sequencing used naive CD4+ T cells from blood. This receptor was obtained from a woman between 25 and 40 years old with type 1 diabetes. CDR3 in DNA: TGCAGCGTTGAATCAGAAACAGTTCGAGCTTTCTTT. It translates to CSVESETVRAFF. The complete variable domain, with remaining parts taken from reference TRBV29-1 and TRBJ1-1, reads SAVISQKPSRDICQRGTSLTIQCQVDSQVTMMFWYRQQPGQSLTLIATANQGSEATYESGFVIDKFPISRPNLTFSTLTVSNMSPEDSSIYLCSVESETVRAFFGQGTRLTVV.